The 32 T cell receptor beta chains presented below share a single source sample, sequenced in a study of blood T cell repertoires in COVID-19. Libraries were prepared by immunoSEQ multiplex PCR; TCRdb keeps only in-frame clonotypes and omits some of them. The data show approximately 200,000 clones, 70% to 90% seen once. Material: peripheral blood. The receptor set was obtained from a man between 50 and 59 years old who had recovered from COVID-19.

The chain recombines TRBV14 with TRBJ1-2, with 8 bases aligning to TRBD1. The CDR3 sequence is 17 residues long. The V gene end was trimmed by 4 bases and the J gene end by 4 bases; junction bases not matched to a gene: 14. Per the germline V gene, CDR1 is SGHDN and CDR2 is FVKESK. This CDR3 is CASSLRTGQETFYGYTF. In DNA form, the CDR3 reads TGTGCCAGCAGCCTCCGGACGGGACAGGAGACTTTCTATGGCTACACCTTC.

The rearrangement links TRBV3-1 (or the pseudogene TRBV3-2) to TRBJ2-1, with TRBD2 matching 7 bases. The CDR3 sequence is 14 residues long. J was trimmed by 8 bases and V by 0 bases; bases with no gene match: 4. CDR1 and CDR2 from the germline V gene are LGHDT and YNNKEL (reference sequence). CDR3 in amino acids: CASSQELAGYEQFF. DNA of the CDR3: TGTGCCAGCAGCCAAGAGTTAGCGGGCTATGAGCAGTTCTTC.

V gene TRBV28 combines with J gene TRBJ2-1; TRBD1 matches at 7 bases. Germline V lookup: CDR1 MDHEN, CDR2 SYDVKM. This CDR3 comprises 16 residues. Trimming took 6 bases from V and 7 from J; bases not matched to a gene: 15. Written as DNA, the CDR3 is TGTGCCAGCAGGGGGTTTGAGGGGGCGCCCGTAAATGAGCAGTTCTTC. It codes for CASRGFEGAPVNEQFF.

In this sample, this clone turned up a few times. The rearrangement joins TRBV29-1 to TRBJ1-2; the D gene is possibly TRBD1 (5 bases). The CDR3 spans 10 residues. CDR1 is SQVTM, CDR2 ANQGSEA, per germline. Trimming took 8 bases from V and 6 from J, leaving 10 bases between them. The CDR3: CSTDKDGYTF. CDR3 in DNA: TGCAGCACGGACAAAGATGGCTACACCTTC. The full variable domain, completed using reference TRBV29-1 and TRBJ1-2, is SAVISQKPSRDICQRGTSLTIQCQVDSQVTMMFWYRQQPGQSLTLIATANQGSEATYESGFVIDKFPISRPNLTFSTLTVSNMSPEDSSIYLCSTDKDGYTFGSGTRLTVV.

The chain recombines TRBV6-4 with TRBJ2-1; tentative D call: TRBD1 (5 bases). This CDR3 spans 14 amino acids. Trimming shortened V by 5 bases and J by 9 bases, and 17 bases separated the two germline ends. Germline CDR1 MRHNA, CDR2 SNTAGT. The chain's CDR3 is CASSQSGQGGEQFF. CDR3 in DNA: TGTGCCAGCAGTCAGTCCGGGCAGGGTGGTGAGCAGTTCTTC.

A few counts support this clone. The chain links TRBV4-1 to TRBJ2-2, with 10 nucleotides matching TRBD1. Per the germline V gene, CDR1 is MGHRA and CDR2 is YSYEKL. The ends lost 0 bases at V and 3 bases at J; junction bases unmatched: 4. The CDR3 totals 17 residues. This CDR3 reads CASSQDRTGGHTGELFF. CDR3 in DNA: TGCGCCAGCAGCCAAGACCGGACAGGGGGGCACACCGGGGAGCTGTTTTTT.

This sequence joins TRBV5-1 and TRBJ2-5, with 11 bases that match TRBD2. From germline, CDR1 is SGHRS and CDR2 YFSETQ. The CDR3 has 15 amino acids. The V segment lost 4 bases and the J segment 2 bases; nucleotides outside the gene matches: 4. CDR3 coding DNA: TGCGCCAGCAGCACGGGACTAGCGGTACAAGAGACCCAGTACTTC. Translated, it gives CASSTGLAVQETQYF.

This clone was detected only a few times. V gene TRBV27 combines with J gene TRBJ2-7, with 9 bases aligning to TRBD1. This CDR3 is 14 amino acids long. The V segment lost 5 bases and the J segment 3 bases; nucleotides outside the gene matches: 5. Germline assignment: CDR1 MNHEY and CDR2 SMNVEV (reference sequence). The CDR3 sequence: CASSKRTGVYEQYF. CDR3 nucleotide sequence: TGTGCCAGCAGTAAACGGACAGGGGTCTACGAGCAGTACTTC.

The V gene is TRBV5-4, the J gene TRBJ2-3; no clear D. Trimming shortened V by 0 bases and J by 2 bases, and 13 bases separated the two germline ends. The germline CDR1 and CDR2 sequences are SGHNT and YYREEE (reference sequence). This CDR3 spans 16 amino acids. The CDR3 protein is CASSLERLAPTDTQYF. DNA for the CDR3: TGTGCCAGCAGCTTGGAGAGGCTGGCCCCCACAGATACGCAGTATTTT.

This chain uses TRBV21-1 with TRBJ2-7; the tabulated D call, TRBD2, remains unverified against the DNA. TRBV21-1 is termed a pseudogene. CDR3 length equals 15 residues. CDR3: CASSKARGGFHEQYF. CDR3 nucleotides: TGTGCCAGCAGCAAAGCGAGGGGGGGGTTCCACGAGCAGTACTTC.

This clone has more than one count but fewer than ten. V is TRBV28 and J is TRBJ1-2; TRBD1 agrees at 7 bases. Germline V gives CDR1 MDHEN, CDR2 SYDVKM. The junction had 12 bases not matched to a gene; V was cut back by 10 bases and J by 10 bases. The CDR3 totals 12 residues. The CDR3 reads CATTTGTRVYTF. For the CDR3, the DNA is TGTGCCACCACGACAGGGACACGAGTCTACACCTTC.

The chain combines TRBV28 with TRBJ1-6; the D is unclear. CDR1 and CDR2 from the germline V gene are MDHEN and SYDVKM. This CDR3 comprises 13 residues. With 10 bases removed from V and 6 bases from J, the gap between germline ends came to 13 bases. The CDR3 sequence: CATAARPNSPLHF. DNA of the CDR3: TGTGCCACTGCGGCCAGACCTAATTCACCCCTCCACTTT.

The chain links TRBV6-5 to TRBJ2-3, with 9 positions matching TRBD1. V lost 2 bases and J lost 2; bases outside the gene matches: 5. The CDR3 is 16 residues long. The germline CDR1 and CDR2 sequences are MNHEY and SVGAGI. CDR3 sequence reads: CASSYSGTGYTDTQYF. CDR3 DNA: TGTGCCAGCAGTTACAGCGGGACAGGGTACACAGATACGCAGTATTTT.

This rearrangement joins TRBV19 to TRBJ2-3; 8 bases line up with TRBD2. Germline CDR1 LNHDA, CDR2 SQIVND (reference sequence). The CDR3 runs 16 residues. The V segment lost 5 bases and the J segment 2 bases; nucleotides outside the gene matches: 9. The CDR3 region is CASSSLAVGNTDTQYF. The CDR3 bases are TGTGCCAGTAGTTCACTAGCGGTGGGGAACACAGATACGCAGTATTTT.

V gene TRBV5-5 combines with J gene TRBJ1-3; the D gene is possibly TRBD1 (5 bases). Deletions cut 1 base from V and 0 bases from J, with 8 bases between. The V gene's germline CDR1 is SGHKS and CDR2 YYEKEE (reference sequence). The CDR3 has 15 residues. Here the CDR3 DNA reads TGTGCCAGCAGCTTGCAACAGGCCTCTGGAAACACCATATATTTT. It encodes CASSLQQASGNTIYF.

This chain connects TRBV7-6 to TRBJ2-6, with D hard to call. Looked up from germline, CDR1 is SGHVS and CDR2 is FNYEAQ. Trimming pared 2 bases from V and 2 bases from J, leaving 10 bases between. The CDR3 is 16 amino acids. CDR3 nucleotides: TGTGCCAGCAGCTTAATTATGGCAGCTGGGGCCAACGTCCTGACTTTC. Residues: CASSLIMAAGANVLTF.

CDR3 sequence reads: CASSLWDRVTGELFF. The CDR3 region has the DNA TGTGCCAGCAGCTTGTGGGACAGGGTTACCGGGGAGCTGTTTTTT. The chain links TRBV5-5 to TRBJ2-2; 9 bases map to TRBD1. The germline V gene encodes CDR1 SGHKS and CDR2 YYEKEE (reference sequence). Trimming removed 1 base from V and 5 bases from J; junction bases left unmatched: 3. The CDR3 has 15 residues.

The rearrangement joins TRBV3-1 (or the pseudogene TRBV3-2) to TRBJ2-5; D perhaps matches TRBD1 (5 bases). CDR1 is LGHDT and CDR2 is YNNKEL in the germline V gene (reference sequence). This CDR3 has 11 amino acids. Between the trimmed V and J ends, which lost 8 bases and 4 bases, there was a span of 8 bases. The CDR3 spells CASVRGETQYF. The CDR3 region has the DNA TGTGCCAGCGTAAGGGGAGAGACCCAGTACTTC.

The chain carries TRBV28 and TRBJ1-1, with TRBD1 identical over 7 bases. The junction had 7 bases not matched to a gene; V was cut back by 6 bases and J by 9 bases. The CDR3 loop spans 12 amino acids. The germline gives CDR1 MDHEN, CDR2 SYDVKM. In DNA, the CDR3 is TGTGCCAGCAGCTCTAGGACAGGAAAAGCTTTCTTT. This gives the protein CASSSRTGKAFF. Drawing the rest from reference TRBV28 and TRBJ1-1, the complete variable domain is DVKVTQSSRYLVKRTGEKVFLECVQDMDHENMFWYRQDPGLGLRLIYFSYDVKMKEKGDIPEGYSVSREKKERFSLILESASTNQTSMYLCASSSRTGKAFFGQGTRLTVV.

CDR3 residues: CASRRTSGRVDEQFF. CDR3 in DNA: TGTGCCAGCAGGCGGACTAGCGGGAGAGTCGATGAGCAGTTCTTC. This chain connects TRBV2 to TRBJ2-1; 13 bases align to TRBD2. Germline CDR1 is SNHLY and CDR2 is FYNNEI. Trimming at V came to 6 bases and at J to 8 bases, leaving 7 bases not matched to a gene. The CDR3 sequence is 15 residues long. Filled out from reference TRBV2 and TRBJ2-1, the complete variable domain reads EPEVTQTPSHQVTQMGQEVILRCVPISNHLYFYWYRQILGQKVEFLVSFYNNEISEKSEIFDDQFSVERPDGSNFTLKIRSTKLEDSAMYFCASRRTSGRVDEQFFGPGTRLTVL.

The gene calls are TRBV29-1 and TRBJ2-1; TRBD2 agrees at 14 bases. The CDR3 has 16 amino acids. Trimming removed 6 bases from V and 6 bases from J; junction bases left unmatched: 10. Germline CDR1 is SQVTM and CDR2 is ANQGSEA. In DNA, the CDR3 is TGCAGCGTCGGTTCGGGGACTAGCGGGAGTTCCAATGAGCAGTTCTTC. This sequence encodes CSVGSGTSGSSNEQFF.

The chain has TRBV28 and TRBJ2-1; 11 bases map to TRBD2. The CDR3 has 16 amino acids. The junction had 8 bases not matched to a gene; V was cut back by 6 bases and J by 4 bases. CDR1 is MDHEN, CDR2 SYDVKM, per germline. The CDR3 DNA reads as TGTGCCAGCAGCCGGGAAACTAGCGGGAGATACAATGAGCAGTTCTTC. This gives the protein CASSRETSGRYNEQFF.

The CDR3 DNA reads TGTGCCAGCTCACCGCAGGACAGCCGAAGGTCACCCCTCCACTTT. It specifies CASSPQDSRRSPLHF. The chain joins TRBV18 to TRBJ1-6; D is perhaps TRBD1 (6 bases). The CDR3 sequence is 15 residues long. CDR1 is KGHSH and CDR2 is LQKENI in the germline V gene. Trimming removed 3 bases at V and 10 bases at J, with 16 bases between.

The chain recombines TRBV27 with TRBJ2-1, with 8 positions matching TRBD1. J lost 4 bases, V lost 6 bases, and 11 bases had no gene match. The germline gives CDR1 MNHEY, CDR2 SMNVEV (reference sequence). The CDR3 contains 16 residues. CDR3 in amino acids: CASSSAGTGGYNEQFF. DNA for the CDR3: TGTGCCAGCAGCTCCGCCGGGACAGGAGGTTACAATGAGCAGTTCTTC.

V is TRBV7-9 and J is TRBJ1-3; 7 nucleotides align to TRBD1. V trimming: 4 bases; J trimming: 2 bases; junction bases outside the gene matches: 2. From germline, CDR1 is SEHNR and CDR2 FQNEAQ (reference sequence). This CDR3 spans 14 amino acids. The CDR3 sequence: CASSSDRAGNTIYF. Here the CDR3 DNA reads TGTGCCAGCAGCTCTGACAGGGCTGGAAACACCATATATTTT.

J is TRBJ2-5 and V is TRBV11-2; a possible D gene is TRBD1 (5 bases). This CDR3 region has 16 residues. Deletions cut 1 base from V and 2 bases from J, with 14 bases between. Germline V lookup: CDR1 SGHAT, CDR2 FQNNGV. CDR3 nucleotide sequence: TGTGCCAGCAGCTTAGGGTTCAGGGATTATCAAGAGACCCAGTACTTC. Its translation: CASSLGFRDYQETQYF.

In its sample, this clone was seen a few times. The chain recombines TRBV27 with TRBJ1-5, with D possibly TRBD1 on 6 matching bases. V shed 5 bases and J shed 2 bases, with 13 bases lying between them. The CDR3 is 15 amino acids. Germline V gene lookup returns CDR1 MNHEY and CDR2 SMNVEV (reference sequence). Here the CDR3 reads CASSPRRQGNQPQHF. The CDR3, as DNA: TGTGCCAGCAGTCCCCGACGACAGGGCAATCAGCCCCAGCATTTT.

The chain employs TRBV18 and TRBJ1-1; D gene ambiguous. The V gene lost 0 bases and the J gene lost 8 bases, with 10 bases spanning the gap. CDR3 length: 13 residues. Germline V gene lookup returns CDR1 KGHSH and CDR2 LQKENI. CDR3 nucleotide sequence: TGTGCCAGCTCACCACCTCGCGCGGGGGAAGCTTTCTTT. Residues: CASSPPRAGEAFF.

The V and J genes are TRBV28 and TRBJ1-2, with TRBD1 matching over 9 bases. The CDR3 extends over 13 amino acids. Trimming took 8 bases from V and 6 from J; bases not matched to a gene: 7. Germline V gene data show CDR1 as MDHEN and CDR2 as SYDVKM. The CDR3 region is CASGGTGYNGYTF. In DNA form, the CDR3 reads TGTGCCAGCGGGGGGACAGGGTATAATGGCTACACCTTC.

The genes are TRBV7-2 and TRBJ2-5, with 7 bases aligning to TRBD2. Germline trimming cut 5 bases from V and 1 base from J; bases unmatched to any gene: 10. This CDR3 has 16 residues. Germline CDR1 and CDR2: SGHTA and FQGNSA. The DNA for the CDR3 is TGTGCCAGCAGCCCGACCACACGGGAGGCCCAAGAGACCCAGTACTTC. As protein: CASSPTTREAQETQYF.

In DNA form, the CDR3 reads TGTGCCAGCAGCGCCGGGACAGGGCAAGAGACCCAGTACTTC. Amino acid sequence: CASSAGTGQETQYF. V and J are TRBV9 and TRBJ2-5; 9 nucleotides align to TRBD1. In germline, CDR1 is SGDLS, CDR2 YYNGEE. This CDR3 region has 14 residues. With 3 bases clipped from V and 2 bases from J, the junction kept 2 bases outside the gene matches.

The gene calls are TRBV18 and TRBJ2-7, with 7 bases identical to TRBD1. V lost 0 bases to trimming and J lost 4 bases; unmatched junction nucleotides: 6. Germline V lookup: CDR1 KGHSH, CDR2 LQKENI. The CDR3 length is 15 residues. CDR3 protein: CASSPPGVTGYEQYF. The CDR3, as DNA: TGTGCCAGCTCACCACCCGGGGTGACAGGGTACGAGCAGTACTTC.